This record looks at one TCR beta chain sequence and its context. The antigen is undetermined. Germline values: CDR1 SNHLY, CDR2 FYNNEI. V shed 8 bases, J shed 0 bases, and the junction held 8 bases outside the gene matches. This CDR3 is built from 16 residues. These data originate in a study of T cell responses to AZD1222 COVID-19 vaccine. Clones were read by immunoSEQ multiplex PCR, and TCRdb kept only the in-frame ones, dropping some. This sample yields roughly 180,000 clones, of which around 93% are seen a single time; 7% to 9.5% belongs to the top ten. Study-wide results and caveats: At study baseline, merely five or six AZD1222 recipients were seropositive. Donor demographics were predominantly white British with a female majority; clonal diversity may be underestimated.

The rearrangement joins TRBV2 to TRBJ2-1; TRBD2 agrees at 9 bases. The TCR originated in an adult in good health. Here the sequenced sample was peripheral blood, taken on day 0 of AZD1222 vaccination. CDR3: CASERVAGASYNEQFF. In DNA, the CDR3 is TGTGCCAGCGAAAGGGTAGCGGGAGCCTCCTACAATGAGCAGTTCTTC. The full variable domain, in which reference TRBV2 and TRBJ2-1 provide the parts outside the CDR3, is EPEVTQTPSHQVTQMGQEVILRCVPISNHLYFYWYRQILGQKVEFLVSFYNNEISEKSEIFDDQFSVERPDGSNFTLKIRSTKLEDSAMYFCASERVAGASYNEQFFGPGTRLTVL.